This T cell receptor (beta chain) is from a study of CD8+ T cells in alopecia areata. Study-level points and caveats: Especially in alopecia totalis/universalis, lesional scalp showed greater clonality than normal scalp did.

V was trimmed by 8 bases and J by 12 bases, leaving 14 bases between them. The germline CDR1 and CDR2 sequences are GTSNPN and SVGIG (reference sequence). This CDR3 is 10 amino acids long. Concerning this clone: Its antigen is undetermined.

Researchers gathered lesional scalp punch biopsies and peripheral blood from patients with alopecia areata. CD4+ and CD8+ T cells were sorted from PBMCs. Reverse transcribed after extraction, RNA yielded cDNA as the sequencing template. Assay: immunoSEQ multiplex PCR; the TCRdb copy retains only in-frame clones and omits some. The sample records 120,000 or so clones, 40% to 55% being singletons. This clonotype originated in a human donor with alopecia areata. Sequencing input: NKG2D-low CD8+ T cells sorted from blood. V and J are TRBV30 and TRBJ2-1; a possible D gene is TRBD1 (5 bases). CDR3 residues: CAGLGRGQFF. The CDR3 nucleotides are TGTGCCGGCCTGGGTAGGGGGCAGTTCTTC.